The T cell receptor beta chain described here comes from a study of blood T cell repertoires in COVID-19. Overall study: Collection of acute and convalescent COVID-19 samples took place in the United States, Italy and Spain. PBMCs, B-cell-depleted T cells, or T cells were the source of the cDNA or gDNA that made up the material.

V was pared by 8 bases and J by 3 bases, with 11 bases between. The CDR3 sequence is 13 residues long. From germline, CDR1 is ENHRY and CDR2 SYGVKD. Here immunoSEQ multiplex PCR was the method, and the copy in TCRdb shows in-frame clones only, minus some. The sample has about 230,000 clones; approximately 80% are singletons. The sample comprised peripheral blood. This sequence was found in a woman aged 45-65 years with acute or convalescent COVID-19. The rearrangement uses TRBV10-3 and TRBJ1-5; tentative D call: TRBD1 (6 bases). Here the CDR3 reads CAIRDNTNQPQHF. The CDR3 DNA reads as TGTGCCATCCGGGACAATACCAATCAGCCCCAGCATTTT.